The rows below give T cell receptor beta chains drawn from one sample of a study of blood T cells in healthy people across ages. TCRdb itself ran the 5' RACE reads through MiXCR, one entry per CDR3 protein. The table lists 1.6 million or so distinct CDR3 sequences, 34% of them singletons. Source material: blood. These receptors all stem from a woman aged 25 to 39 in good health. The CDR3 runs from the conserved cysteine through the conserved F or W. A D gene is named only where the DNA matches it firmly. Only part of the rows carry a size: once, few, many, or a class if the clone is expanded.

CDR3 length	D gene	V gene	clone size	J gene	CDR3 DNA	CDR3 protein
14	TRBD1	TRBV10-1	.	TRBJ2-7	TGCGCCAGCAGTGATGGGGGACAGGGGCACGAGCAGTACTTC	CASSDGGQGHEQYF
12	.	TRBV30	.	TRBJ1-5	TGTGCCTGGAGCGGGACGAATCAGCCCCAGCATTTT	CAWSGTNQPQHF
14	.	TRBV5-1	.	TRBJ2-5	TGCGCCAGCAGCTTGAGCCTACAACAAGAGACCCAGTACTTC	CASSLSLQQETQYF
16	TRBD2	TRBV3-1	.	TRBJ2-3	TGTGCCAACAGTCGACTAGCGGGTACTACAAGGGATACGCAGTATTTT	CANSRLAGTTRDTQYF
12	.	TRBV6-6	few	TRBJ2-5	TGTGCCAGCACGGAGCGACGAGAGACCCAGTACTTC	CASTERRETQYF
19	TRBD1	TRBV27	.	TRBJ2-3	TGTGCCAGCAGTTTATCGGTAGGGGGCGGAGGTGGGTTGACCGATACGCAGTATTTT	CASSLSVGGGGGLTDTQYF
13	.	TRBV21-1	few	TRBJ2-7	TGTGCCAGCATCCGCCGGGACACCTACGAGCAGTACTTC	CASIRRDTYEQYF
14	.	TRBV27	.	TRBJ2-3	TGTGCCAGCTTGGCGGGAAAGAACCCAGATACGCAGTATTTT	CASLAGKNPDTQYF
15	.	TRBV7-6	few	TRBJ2-1	TGTGCCAGCAGCTTAGAACCCTACCGGAGCAATGAGCAGTTCTTC	CASSLEPYRSNEQFF
17	TRBD1	TRBV11-2	few	TRBJ2-3	TGTGCCAGCAGCTTAGTCCGTGTTGTTACAGGGGAAGATACGCAGTATTTT	CASSLVRVVTGEDTQYF
14	.	TRBV12-3/TRBV12-4	few	TRBJ1-2	TGTGCCAGCAGTTTTAGCCAGGGAATATATGGCTACACCTTC	CASSFSQGIYGYTF
16	TRBD2	TRBV2	.	TRBJ2-7	TGTGCCAGCACCCATTTCGGGACTAGCGGGGGCAACGAGCAGTACTTC	CASTHFGTSGGNEQYF
11	.	TRBV20-1	.	TRBJ1-1	TGCAGTGTGACGGTGAACACTGAAGCTTTCTTT	CSVTVNTEAFF
18	TRBD2	TRBV5-4	.	TRBJ2-3	TGTGCCAGCAGCCGCGGTGGAGCGGGAGGCCGAGGCACAGATACGCAGTATTTT	CASSRGGAGGRGTDTQYF
17	TRBD1	TRBV6-1	.	TRBJ1-1	TGTGCCAGCAGCCGCCCCGGGACAGCGGGGCGGGGGACTGAAGCTTTCTTT	CASSRPGTAGRGTEAFF
15	.	TRBV3-1	.	TRBJ2-7	TGTGCCAGCAGCCAAGATGGAGGGAGTCAGGGCGAGCAGTACTTC	CASSQDGGSQGEQYF
16	.	TRBV15	.	TRBJ2-4	TGTGCCACCAGCAGACTCGCTGAGGGGGTAGGAAACATTCAGTACTTC	CATSRLAEGVGNIQYF
13	.	TRBV2	.	TRBJ2-7	TGTGCCAGCATGGGGAGGACGGGCTACGAGCAGTACTTC	CASMGRTGYEQYF
16	.	TRBV20-1	.	TRBJ2-7	TGCAGTGCTAGAGATATGGGAGGAGCAGGGCGCTACGAGCAGTACTTC	CSARDMGGAGRYEQYF
14	TRBD2	TRBV12-3/TRBV12-4	.	TRBJ2-1	TGTGCCAGCACCGAGCGGGGCTCCTACAATGAGCAGTTCTTC	CASTERGSYNEQFF
15	.	TRBV5-1	few	TRBJ2-7	TGCGCCAGCAGCTTGGACGGGACGGCTCCGAAGGAGCAGTACTTC	CASSLDGTAPKEQYF
15	.	TRBV5-1	few	TRBJ1-4	TGCGCCAGCAGCTTATCGTGGCCTACGAGTGAAAAACTGTTTTTT	CASSLSWPTSEKLFF
14	TRBD1	TRBV29-1	.	TRBJ2-7	TGCAGCGTTGAGATATGGGACAGGGACCACGAGCAGTACTTC	CSVEIWDRDHEQYF
11	.	TRBV6-2/TRBV6-3	few	TRBJ1-2	TGTGCCATCTTGGACCCTCCCCGCTACACCTTC	CAILDPPRYTF
14	.	TRBV15	.	TRBJ2-5	TGTGCCACCAGCAGAGATTGGGGGGCGGAGACCCAGTACTTC	CATSRDWGAETQYF
15	.	TRBV9	once	TRBJ2-3	TGTGCCAGCAGCGTACAGGGCTTGATCACAGATACGCAGTATTTT	CASSVQGLITDTQYF
15	.	TRBV28	few	TRBJ2-5	TGTGCCAGCAGTTTGCTGGACCGTCACGGCGAGACCCAGTACTTC	CASSLLDRHGETQYF
15	TRBD2	TRBV29-1	.	TRBJ2-1	TGCAGCGTTGGCTTTTCTAGCGGGGGGACGAATGGGCAGTTCTTC	CSVGFSSGGTNGQFF
16	.	TRBV28	.	TRBJ1-4	TGTGCCAGCAGTTTAGCTTATGAGGGGGTAAATGAAAAACTGTTTTTT	CASSLAYEGVNEKLFF
17	TRBD2	TRBV28	.	TRBJ2-3	TGTGCCAGCAGTCTAAGACTAGCGGGAGCCAACACAGATACGCAGTATTTT	CASSLRLAGANTDTQYF
11	.	TRBV20-1	.	TRBJ2-1	TGCAGTGCTAGAGCAGGGTATGAGCAGTTCTTC	CSARAGYEQFF
14	TRBD2	TRBV9	.	TRBJ2-7	TGTGCCAGCAGCGTAGCGGCGGGGGACTACGAGCAGTACTTC	CASSVAAGDYEQYF
13	.	TRBV27	.	TRBJ1-2	TGTGCCAGCAGTTTAAAAGAACGCTATGGCTACACCTTC	CASSLKERYGYTF
16	TRBD1	TRBV28	many	TRBJ2-7	TGTGCCAGCAGTTTCTCGACAGGGGCGTTCTCCTACGAGCAGTACTTC	CASSFSTGAFSYEQYF
16	TRBD2	TRBV3-1	few	TRBJ2-1	TGTGCCAGCAGCCAAGCGGCTAGCGGGACTGTTAATGAGCAGTTCTTC	CASSQAASGTVNEQFF
14	TRBD1	TRBV6-5	few	TRBJ2-7	TGTGCCAGCAGTTCATGGACAGGGAGTTCCGAGCAGTACTTC	CASSSWTGSSEQYF
16	.	TRBV7-9	few	TRBJ2-1	TGTGCCAGCAGCTCGGGGGGCGGGAAATCCTACAATGAGCAGTTCTTC	CASSSGGGKSYNEQFF
18	.	TRBV10-3	.	TRBJ2-5	TGTGCCATCAGCGGTCGCCGGGCCCCGGCGAGTTATCAAGAGACCCAGTACTTC	CAISGRRAPASYQETQYF
14	.	TRBV27	.	TRBJ2-3	TGTGCCAACAGTTTAGGGCTAGCTCGGGATACGCAGTATTTT	CANSLGLARDTQYF
16	.	TRBV28	few	TRBJ1-4	TGTGCCAGCAGTTTATCGGGGGACGGGACTAATGAAAAACTGTTTTTT	CASSLSGDGTNEKLFF
15	TRBD2	TRBV5-1	.	TRBJ2-7	TGCGCCAGCAGCCCTAGCGGGGGACCCTACAATGAGCAGTACTTC	CASSPSGGPYNEQYF
12	TRBD1	TRBV6-6	.	TRBJ1-5	TGTGCCACCTCGGACAGGTCACAGCCCCAGCATTTT	CATSDRSQPQHF
14	TRBD1	TRBV20-1	.	TRBJ2-7	TGCAGTGTTAGCAAGACAGGGACCTCCTACGAGCAGTACTTC	CSVSKTGTSYEQYF
15	.	TRBV5-1	.	TRBJ1-6	TGCGCCAGCAGCTTGGCCTCAGGGAGCAATTCACCCCTCCACTTT	CASSLASGSNSPLHF
13	.	TRBV29-1	many	TRBJ2-3	TGCAGCGTTGAACAGGGGAGCGCAGATACGCAGTATTTT	CSVEQGSADTQYF
19	TRBD2	TRBV3-1	.	TRBJ2-3	TGTGCCAGCAGCCCTGTCCCGGGACTAGCGGGAGTAGGTACAGATACGCAGTATTTT	CASSPVPGLAGVGTDTQYF
16	.	TRBV15	.	TRBJ1-5	TGTGCCACCAGCAGAGTAGGCCAGGGATGGAATCAGCCCCAGCATTTT	CATSRVGQGWNQPQHF
13	.	TRBV19	.	TRBJ2-1	TGTGCCAGTAGTTATGGGGCGTACAGTGAGCAGTTCTTC	CASSYGAYSEQFF
15	.	TRBV4-1	.	TRBJ2-3	TGCGCCGGCAGCTTCCCGGGGGAATTCACAGATACGCAGTATTTT	CAGSFPGEFTDTQYF
15	TRBD1	TRBV9	.	TRBJ2-7	TGTGCCAGCAGCGCCGGACAGGGGGCGGGTTACGAGCAGTACTTC	CASSAGQGAGYEQYF
15	TRBD1	TRBV3-1	.	TRBJ2-1	TGTGCCAGCAGCCAAGCGGGGGACAGGGGATATGAGCAGTTCTTC	CASSQAGDRGYEQFF
14	.	TRBV2	once	TRBJ1-2	TGTGCCAGCAGTGACACGGAAAACTTATATGGCTACACCTTC	CASSDTENLYGYTF
15	TRBD1	TRBV20-1	.	TRBJ1-5	TGCAGTGTTCAAAATGACAGGGTGGGCAATCAGCCCCAGCATTTT	CSVQNDRVGNQPQHF
15	TRBD1	TRBV28	few	TRBJ1-6	TGTGCCAGCAGTGAAACAGGGGAGGGTAATTCACCCCTCCACTTT	CASSETGEGNSPLHF
15	TRBD1	TRBV12-3/TRBV12-4	few	TRBJ1-6	TGTGCCAGCAGTAATCGTACAGGGGCTAATTCACCCCTCCACTTT	CASSNRTGANSPLHF